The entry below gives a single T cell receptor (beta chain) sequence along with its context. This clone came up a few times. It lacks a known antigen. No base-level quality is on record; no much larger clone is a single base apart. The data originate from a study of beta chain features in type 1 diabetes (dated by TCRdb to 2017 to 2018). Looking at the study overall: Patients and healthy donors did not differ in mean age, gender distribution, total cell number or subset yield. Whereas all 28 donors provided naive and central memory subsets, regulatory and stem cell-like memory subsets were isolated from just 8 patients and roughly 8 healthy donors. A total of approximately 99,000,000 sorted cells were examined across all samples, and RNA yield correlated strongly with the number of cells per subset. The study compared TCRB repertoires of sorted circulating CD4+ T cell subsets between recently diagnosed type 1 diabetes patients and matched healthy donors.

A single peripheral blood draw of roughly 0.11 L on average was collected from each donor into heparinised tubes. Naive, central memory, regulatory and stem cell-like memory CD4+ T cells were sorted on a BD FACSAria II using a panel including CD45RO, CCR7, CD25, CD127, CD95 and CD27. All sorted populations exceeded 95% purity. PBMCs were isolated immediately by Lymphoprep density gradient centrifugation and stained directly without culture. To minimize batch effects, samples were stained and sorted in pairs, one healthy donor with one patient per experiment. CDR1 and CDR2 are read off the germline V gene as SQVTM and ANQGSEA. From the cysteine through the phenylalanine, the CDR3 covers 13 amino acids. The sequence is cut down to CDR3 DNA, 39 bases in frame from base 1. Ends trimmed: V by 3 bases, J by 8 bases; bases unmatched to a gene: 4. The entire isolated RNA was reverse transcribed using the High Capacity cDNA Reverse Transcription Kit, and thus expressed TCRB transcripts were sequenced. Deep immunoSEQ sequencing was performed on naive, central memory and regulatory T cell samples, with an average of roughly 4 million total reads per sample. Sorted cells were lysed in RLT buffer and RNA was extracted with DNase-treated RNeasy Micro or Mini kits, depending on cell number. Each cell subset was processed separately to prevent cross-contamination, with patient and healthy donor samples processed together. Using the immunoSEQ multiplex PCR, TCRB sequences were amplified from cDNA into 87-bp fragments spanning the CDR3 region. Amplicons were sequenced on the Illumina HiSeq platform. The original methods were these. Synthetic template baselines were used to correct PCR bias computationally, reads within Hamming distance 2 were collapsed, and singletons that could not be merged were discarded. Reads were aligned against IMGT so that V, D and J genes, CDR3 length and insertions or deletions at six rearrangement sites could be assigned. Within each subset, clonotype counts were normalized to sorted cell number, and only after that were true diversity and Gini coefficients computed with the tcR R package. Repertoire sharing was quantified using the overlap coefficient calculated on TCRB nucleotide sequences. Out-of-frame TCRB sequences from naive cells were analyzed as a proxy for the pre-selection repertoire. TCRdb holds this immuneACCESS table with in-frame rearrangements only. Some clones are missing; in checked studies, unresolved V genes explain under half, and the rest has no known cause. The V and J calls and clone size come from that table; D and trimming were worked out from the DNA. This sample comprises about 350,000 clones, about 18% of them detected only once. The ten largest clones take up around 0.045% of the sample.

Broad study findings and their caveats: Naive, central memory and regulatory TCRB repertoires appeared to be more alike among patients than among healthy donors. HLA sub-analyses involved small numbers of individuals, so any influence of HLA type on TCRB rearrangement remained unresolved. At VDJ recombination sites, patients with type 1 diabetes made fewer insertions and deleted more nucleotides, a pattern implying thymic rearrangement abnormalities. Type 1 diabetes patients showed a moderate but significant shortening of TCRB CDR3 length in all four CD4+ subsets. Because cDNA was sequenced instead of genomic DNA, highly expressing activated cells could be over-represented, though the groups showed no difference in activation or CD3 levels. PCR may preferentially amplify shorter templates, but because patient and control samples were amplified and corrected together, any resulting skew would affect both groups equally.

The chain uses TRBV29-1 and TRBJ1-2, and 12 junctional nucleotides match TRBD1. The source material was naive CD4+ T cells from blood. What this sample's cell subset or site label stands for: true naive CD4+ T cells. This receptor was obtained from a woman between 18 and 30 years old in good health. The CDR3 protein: CSVELGQGAGYTF. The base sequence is TGCAGCGTTGAGTTGGGACAGGGGGCCGGCTACACCTTC. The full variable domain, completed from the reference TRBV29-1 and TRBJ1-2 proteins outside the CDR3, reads SAVISQKPSRDICQRGTSLTIQCQVDSQVTMMFWYRQQPGQSLTLIATANQGSEATYESGFVIDKFPISRPNLTFSTLTVSNMSPEDSSIYLCSVELGQGAGYTFGSGTRLTVV.